Listed here are 32 T cell receptor beta chains from one sample, sequenced in a study of Ad26.COV2.S vaccination and SARS-CoV-2 variants. TCRdb keeps only in-frame clones here, not all; method: immunoSEQ multiplex PCR. The sample shows some 390,000 clones, 75% to 90% of them seen only once. The treatment denotes: around 19 received Ad26.COV2.S at low or high dose, single or two shots; 5 received placebo; per-sample allocation not given. Sampling was done on day 63 after the first vaccine or placebo injection. The sample consisted of peripheral blood, taken in a trial of Ad26.COV2.S vaccine versus placebo. The origin of the receptors is a person between 18 and 65 years old who received the Ad26.COV2.S COVID-19 vaccine or a placebo.

The J gene is TRBJ2-2, the V gene TRBV5-4; 11 nucleotides agree with TRBD2. Losses at the gene ends were 0 bases for V and 0 bases for J; bases not matched to a gene: 4. This CDR3 has 18 amino acids. Germline CDR1 reads SGHNT; CDR2 reads YYREEE (reference sequence). CDR3 region: CASSLGLAGLSNTGELFF. As DNA, the CDR3 is TGTGCCAGCAGCTTGGGACTAGCGGGACTTTCGAACACCGGGGAGCTGTTTTTT.

The chain employs TRBV28 and TRBJ1-2; TRBD1 matches at 7 bases. There are 14 residues in the CDR3. V was clipped by 10 bases and J by 3 bases; unmatched bases: 11. Germline V gene data show CDR1 as MDHEN and CDR2 as SYDVKM. The DNA for the CDR3 is TGTGCCACCAGACAGGGAGGCCTAGACTATGGCTACACCTTC. Translating it yields CATRQGGLDYGYTF.

The chain combines TRBV13 with TRBJ2-3; maybe TRBD2 (5 bases). V was cut by 7 bases and J by 0 bases, with 17 bases left in between. The length of the CDR3 is 16 residues. Germline CDR1 PRHDT, CDR2 FYEKMQ (reference sequence). CDR3: CASTFLRESSTDTQYF. As DNA, the CDR3 is TGTGCCAGCACCTTCTTGAGGGAGTCTAGCACAGATACGCAGTATTTT.

The chain has TRBV5-1 and TRBJ2-2; D not resolved. The CDR3 is 16 residues long. Germline values: CDR1 SGHRS, CDR2 YFSETQ. The ends were cut back, 1 base at V and 3 bases at J, with 13 bases in the middle. In nucleotides, the CDR3 is TGCGCCAGCAGCTTGATTCTGACCAAGGACACCGGGGAGCTGTTTTTT. Its translation is CASSLILTKDTGELFF.

The chain employs TRBV29-1 and TRBJ2-1, with a weak D call TRBD2 (7 bases). Trimming took off 5 bases at V and 12 bases at J, with 17 bases between the two ends. This CDR3 has 12 residues. The V gene's germline CDR1 is SQVTM and CDR2 ANQGSEA. The CDR3 DNA sequence: TGCAGCGTTCCGGGGGGCTCGCTTGGGCAGTTCTTC. Its protein is CSVPGGSLGQFF.

The chain recombines TRBV19 with TRBJ1-5, with a weak D call TRBD1 (5 bases). The CDR3 covers 16 residues. Per germline, CDR1 LNHDA and CDR2 SQIVND (reference sequence). V was trimmed by 4 bases and J by 7 bases, leaving 20 bases between them. For the CDR3, the DNA is TGTGCCAGTAGTAAAAAGGTAGGGACGACGGGGCAGCCCCAGCATTTT. It codes for CASSKKVGTTGQPQHF.

The genes are TRBV19 and TRBJ1-2; possible D gene TRBD1, 6 bases. Germline CDR1 LNHDA, CDR2 SQIVND (reference sequence). The CDR3 runs 13 residues. The V and J ends lost 5 bases and 8 bases respectively, with 15 bases between them. This chain's CDR3 is CASSFRQVWGYTF. Here the CDR3 DNA reads TGTGCCAGTAGTTTCCGACAGGTCTGGGGCTACACCTTC.

The V call is TRBV4-2, the J call TRBJ2-1; the D is unclear. The V end lost 0 bases, the J end lost 4 bases, and 10 bases lay between the germline ends. The length of the CDR3 is 15 residues. The V gene's germline CDR1 is LGHNA and CDR2 YNFKEQ. For the CDR3, the DNA is TGTGCCAGCAGCCAAGATCGAGCGACTTACAATGAGCAGTTCTTC. Its translation is CASSQDRATYNEQFF.

The chain carries TRBV2 and TRBJ2-2; 8 positions agree with TRBD2. Germline assignment: CDR1 SNHLY and CDR2 FYNNEI. V was clipped by 5 bases and J by 5 bases; unmatched bases: 10. This CDR3 region has 16 residues. The CDR3 DNA sequence: TGTGCCAGCAGTACCTCACCAGCGGGAGAGACCGGGGAGCTGTTTTTT. It yields the protein CASSTSPAGETGELFF.

The J gene is TRBJ2-7, the V gene TRBV7-2; 10 nucleotides agree with TRBD1. Trimming at V came to 5 bases and at J to 4 bases, leaving 5 bases not matched to a gene. The V gene's germline CDR1 is SGHTA and CDR2 FQGNSA. The CDR3 contains 14 residues. The CDR3 spells CASSPRQGAYEQYF. The CDR3, as DNA: TGTGCCAGCAGCCCCCGACAGGGGGCTTACGAGCAGTACTTC.

On this clone: The junction differs from germline at one of its ends, possibly a read error. This chain connects TRBV7-7 to TRBJ2-3, with 11 bases matching TRBD2. CDR3 size: 15 residues. Germline V gene data show CDR1 as SSHAT and CDR2 as FNYEAQ (reference sequence). The DNA of the CDR3 is TGTGCTAGCAGCCGGACTAGCGGGAGCACAGATACGCAGTATTTT. It codes for CASSRTSGSTDTQYF.

The chain couples TRBV6-4 to TRBJ2-3; TRBD2 is a possible D gene (6 bases). Germline lookup yields CDR1 MRHNA and CDR2 SNTAGT. Trimming shortened V by 0 bases and J by 4 bases, and 11 bases separated the two germline ends. The CDR3 sequence is 15 residues long. The CDR3 nucleotides are TGTGCCAGCAGTGACTCCTCTAGCGCCCCAGATACGCAGTATTTT. This codes for CASSDSSSAPDTQYF.

The chain is built from TRBV2 and TRBJ2-1, with D uncertain. This CDR3 is built from 13 residues. The V end was cut by 8 bases, the J end by 4 bases, with 12 bases between. Per germline, CDR1 SNHLY and CDR2 FYNNEI. The CDR3 nucleotides read TGTGCCAGCGGGCCTGCTTTATACAATGAGCAGTTCTTC. Translation: CASGPALYNEQFF.

The J gene is TRBJ2-2, the V gene TRBV11-3; D is uncertain. The V gene lost 1 base and the J gene lost 3 bases, with 6 bases spanning the gap. This CDR3 is built from 14 residues. Germline CDR1 and CDR2: SGHNT and YENEEA. The CDR3 loop is CASSLGGDTGELFF. Written as DNA, the CDR3 is TGTGCCAGCAGCTTAGGGGGTGACACCGGGGAGCTGTTTTTT.

This clone was picked up a small number of times. The chain combines TRBV29-1 with TRBJ1-1, with D perhaps TRBD1 (5 bases). CDR1 is SQVTM and CDR2 is ANQGSEA in the germline V gene. Trimming cost V 2 bases and J 2 bases, with 9 bases left between them. The CDR3 is 13 residues long. This CDR3 reads CSVESWGNTEAFF. The CDR3 DNA reads as TGCAGCGTTGAATCTTGGGGCAACACTGAAGCTTTCTTT.

The chain has TRBV19 and TRBJ2-1; D remains unclear. Trimming cost V 6 bases and J 10 bases, with 16 bases left between them. The V gene's germline CDR1 is LNHDA and CDR2 SQIVND (reference sequence). This CDR3 contains 13 residues. CDR3 DNA: TGTGCCAGTAGCCTATCTCGGGTCGGGGAGCAGTTCTTC. This sequence encodes CASSLSRVGEQFF.

The rearrangement joins TRBV28 to TRBJ2-7; no firm D call. This CDR3 comprises 12 residues. Trimming pared 5 bases from V and 3 bases from J, leaving 8 bases between. Germline loops: CDR1 MDHEN, CDR2 SYDVKM. CDR3 bases: TGTGCCAGCAGTCGGACCTTCTACGAGCAGTACTTC. This encodes CASSRTFYEQYF.

The rearrangement joins TRBV19 to TRBJ2-6; no clear D gene. This CDR3 region has 16 residues. Germline CDR1 is LNHDA and CDR2 is SQIVND (reference sequence). Trimming cost V 7 bases and J 0 bases, with 13 bases left between them. DNA of the CDR3: TGTGCCAGTACCCCCCGTGGTGACTCTGGGGCCAACGTCCTGACTTTC. Its protein is CASTPRGDSGANVLTF. The full variable domain, in which reference TRBV19 and TRBJ2-6 provide the parts outside the CDR3, is DGGITQSPKYLFRKEGQNVTLSCEQNLNHDAMYWYRQDPGQGLRLIYYSQIVNDFQKGDIAEGYSVSREKKESFPLTVTSAQKNPTAFYLCASTPRGDSGANVLTFGAGSRLTVL.

The V call is TRBV10-3, the J call TRBJ2-3, with no clear D. The CDR3 spans 11 residues. The germline V gene encodes CDR1 ENHRY and CDR2 SYGVKD. V was shortened by 3 bases and J by 6 bases, with 4 bases between the two germline ends. This CDR3 reads CAISEADTQYF. The CDR3 bases are TGTGCCATCAGTGAAGCCGATACGCAGTATTTT.

This clone came up once. The rearrangement joins TRBV14 to TRBJ2-3; unclear D gene. This CDR3 contains 14 residues. V lost 0 bases and J lost 1, with 5 bases in between. The germline CDR1 and CDR2 sequences are SGHDN and FVKESK. This chain's CDR3 is CASSQDLGTDTQYF. CDR3 coding DNA: TGTGCCAGCAGCCAAGATCTGGGCACAGATACGCAGTATTTT.

The chain uses TRBV2 and TRBJ2-2; 7 nucleotides match TRBD1. This CDR3 comprises 15 residues. From germline, CDR1 is SNHLY and CDR2 FYNNEI. With 6 bases clipped from V and 4 bases from J, the junction kept 8 bases outside the gene matches. The CDR3 is CASSETGASTGELFF. The CDR3 nucleotides read TGTGCCAGCAGCGAAACAGGGGCGTCCACCGGGGAGCTGTTTTTT.

The J gene is TRBJ2-7, the V gene TRBV6-5, with D perhaps matching TRBD2 (6 bases). V lost 2 bases and J lost 3, with 11 bases in between. This CDR3 has 14 amino acids. Germline assignment: CDR1 MNHEY and CDR2 SVGAGI. CDR3 region: CASSYGTQHYEQYF. The DNA of the CDR3 is TGTGCCAGCAGTTACGGGACTCAGCACTACGAGCAGTACTTC.

The V and J genes are TRBV4-1 and TRBJ2-1, with TRBD2 matching over 11 bases. Germline CDR1 is MGHRA and CDR2 is YSYEKL. The CDR3 loop spans 15 amino acids. Losses at the gene ends were 5 bases for V and 3 bases for J; bases not matched to a gene: 3. The CDR3 nucleotides are TGCGCCAGCAGCGGGACTAGCGGAAACTACAATGAGCAGTTCTTC. This translates into CASSGTSGNYNEQFF.

This clone showed up just once. The rearrangement links TRBV5-4 to TRBJ2-5; TRBD2 matches at 7 bases. There are 14 residues in the CDR3. Germline assignment: CDR1 SGHNT and CDR2 YYREEE (reference sequence). The J segment lost 5 bases and the V segment lost 0 bases, leaving 4 bases of the junction unmatched. CDR3 sequence: CASSLGLAGETQYF. In DNA form, the CDR3 reads TGTGCCAGCAGCTTGGGACTAGCAGGCGAGACCCAGTACTTC.

V and J are TRBV4-1 and TRBJ2-3, with D uncertain. V was trimmed by 3 bases and J by 0 bases, leaving 16 bases between them. The CDR3 has 17 residues. Germline CDR1 reads MGHRA; CDR2 reads YSYEKL. This chain's CDR3 is CASSQLLQASSTDTQYF. The CDR3 region has the DNA TGCGCCAGCAGCCAGCTCCTGCAGGCCAGTAGCACAGATACGCAGTATTTT.

The rearrangement links TRBV6-5 to TRBJ2-7; no definite D call. The germline V gene encodes CDR1 MNHEY and CDR2 SVGAGI. The CDR3 runs 14 residues. Trimming left V 6 bases short and J 7 bases short, with 19 bases between. In DNA, the CDR3 is TGTGCCAGCAGAGGAGTGGGGTCCGTGAGTGAGCAGTACTTC. Protein product: CASRGVGSVSEQYF.

This chain links TRBV4-3 with TRBJ2-7; 11 bases match TRBD1. The junction had 3 bases not matched to a gene; V was cut back by 0 bases and J by 5 bases. CDR3 length: 15 residues. Per germline, CDR1 LGHNA and CDR2 YSLEER. CDR3 protein: CASSQDRGQGDEQYF. DNA for the CDR3: TGCGCCAGCAGCCAAGATCGGGGACAGGGGGACGAGCAGTACTTC.

This clone was detected a few times. The chain links TRBV5-6 to TRBJ1-5; 9 bases fit TRBD1. Germline trimming cut 4 bases from V and 1 base from J; bases unmatched to any gene: 6. Germline CDR1 reads SGHDT; CDR2 reads YYEEEE. The CDR3 extends over 16 amino acids. CDR3 amino acids: CASSTWGTGSNQPQHF. The DNA for the CDR3 is TGTGCCAGCAGCACGTGGGGGACAGGGAGCAATCAGCCCCAGCATTTT.

The chain is built from TRBV12-3 or TRBV12-4 and TRBJ2-1; unclear D gene. The CDR3 is 12 residues long. Trimming removed 2 bases from V and 7 bases from J, with 6 bases in between. The CDR3 protein is CASSLSVNEQFF. The DNA for the CDR3 is TGTGCCAGCAGTTTATCGGTAAATGAGCAGTTCTTC.

The V call is TRBV7-9, the J call TRBJ2-2, with TRBD2 matching 8 bases. CDR3 size: 15 residues. Germline V gives CDR1 SEHNR, CDR2 FQNEAQ (reference sequence). The ends lost 6 bases at V and 3 bases at J; junction bases unmatched: 6. The CDR3 reads CASSPTSVHTGELFF. CDR3 DNA: TGTGCCAGCAGTCCGACTAGCGTGCACACCGGGGAGCTGTTTTTT.

J is TRBJ1-2 and V is TRBV10-3; D is unresolved. The V gene lost 7 bases and the J gene lost 4 bases, with 16 bases spanning the gap. The CDR3 is 14 residues long. Per germline, CDR1 ENHRY and CDR2 SYGVKD. CDR3 region: CAITESGDVYGYTF. CDR3 nucleotides: TGTGCCATCACTGAAAGCGGTGACGTCTATGGCTACACCTTC.

The chain employs TRBV28 and TRBJ2-6; D gene uncertain. The V end was cut by 6 bases, the J end by 4 bases, with 7 bases between. CDR1 and CDR2 (germline): MDHEN, SYDVKM. This CDR3 has 13 residues. The CDR3 DNA sequence: TGTGCCAGCAGAGCATCCGGGGCCAACGTCCTGACTTTC. This encodes CASRASGANVLTF.